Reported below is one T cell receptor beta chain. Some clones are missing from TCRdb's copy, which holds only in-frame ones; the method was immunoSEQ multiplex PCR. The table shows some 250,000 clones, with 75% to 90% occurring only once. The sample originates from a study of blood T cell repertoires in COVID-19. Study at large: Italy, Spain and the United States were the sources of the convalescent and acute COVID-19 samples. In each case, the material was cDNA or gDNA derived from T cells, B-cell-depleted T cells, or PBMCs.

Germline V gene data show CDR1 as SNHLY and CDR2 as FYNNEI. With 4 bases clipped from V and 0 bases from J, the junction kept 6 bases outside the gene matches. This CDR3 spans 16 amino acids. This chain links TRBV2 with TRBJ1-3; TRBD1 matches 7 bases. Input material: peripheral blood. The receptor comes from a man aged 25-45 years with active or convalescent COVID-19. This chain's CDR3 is CASSGRQGFSGNTIYF. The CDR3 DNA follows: TGTGCCAGCAGTGGGCGACAGGGTTTCTCTGGAAACACCATATATTTT.